This T cell receptor beta chain is from a study of blood T cell repertoires in COVID-19. Clones were sequenced by immunoSEQ multiplex PCR, and TCRdb holds only the in-frame ones, with some missing. This repertoire shows 120,000 or so clones, 80% found once; its top ten account for roughly 25%. V dropped 1 base and J dropped 8; count of bases not matched to a gene: 5. The CDR3 sequence is 15 residues long. The V gene's germline CDR1 is SGHTA and CDR2 FQGNSA. The sequenced material came from peripheral blood. This chain joins TRBV7-2 and TRBJ2-1; 10 bases match TRBD2. The source is a human donor in a cohort sampled during active COVID-19. CDR3 loop: CASSLVASGRYEQFF. Here the CDR3 DNA reads TGTGCCAGCAGCTTAGTGGCTAGCGGGAGATATGAGCAGTTCTTC.